This entry is about one TCR beta chain. Data came from immunoSEQ multiplex PCR; TCRdb stores just in-frame clones and leaves some out. The sample's table shows roughly 66 clones. This sample is part of a study of CD4+ T cells in melanoma. Trimming left V 6 bases short and J 1 base short, with 9 bases between. This CDR3 region has 13 residues. Looked up from germline, CDR1 is GTSNPN and CDR2 is SVGIG (reference sequence). This receptor was taken from a human donor with melanoma. Some clones in this sample may be carry-over from other donors' samples. Material for sequencing was a T cell line or clone, from whole sample or a sorted T cell fraction (not recorded which). The rearrangement links TRBV30 to TRBJ2-2; D ambiguous. In DNA form, the CDR3 reads TGTGCCTGCCCCCATGGGAACACCGGGGAGCTGTTTTTT. Translating gives CACPHGNTGELFF.